The 12 T cell receptor beta chains listed next were all sequenced from one sample in a study of CD8 T cells in ankylosing spondylitis. Study outcomes and limitations: Several highly homologous variants made up a TCR beta motif, and this motif appeared characteristic of ankylosing spondylitis blood.

The antigens these receptors bind are not known. MiXCR was run by TCRdb on the 5' RACE reads, yielding one entry per CDR3 protein. The profile covers 650,000 to 800,000 distinct CDR3 sequences, with roughly 19% appearing a single time and 19% taken by the ten largest. Sequencing was done on a sample of blood, either unsorted or a sorted T cell fraction (not recorded which). Receptors were obtained from a male donor with ankylosing spondylitis.

This clonotype showed up just a few times. The genes are TRBV5-6 and TRBJ2-5, with D possibly being TRBD1 or TRBD2 (6 bases each). Trimming shortened V by 3 bases and J by 5 bases, and 14 bases separated the two germline ends. CDR1 and CDR2 (germline): SGHDT, YYEEEE. The CDR3 totals 14 residues. DNA of the CDR3: TGTGCCAGCAGCTGGGGGGCCCGGGGGGAGACCCAGTACTTC. It encodes CASSWGARGETQYF.

J is TRBJ2-7 and V is TRBV4-1; TRBD2 agrees at 8 bases. Per germline, CDR1 MGHRA and CDR2 YSYEKL. The V and J ends lost 5 bases and 2 bases, in that order; junction bases with no gene match: 11. The CDR3 extends over 16 amino acids. CDR3 protein: CASSSYSGRGPYEQYF. The DNA for the CDR3 is TGCGCCAGCAGCAGCTACAGCGGGAGAGGACCCTACGAGCAGTACTTC.

The table lists this clonotype with many counts. The chain is built from TRBV12-3 or TRBV12-4 and TRBJ2-3; 8 positions agree with TRBD2. This CDR3 is built from 16 residues. V shed 6 bases and J 2 bases; nucleotides not matched to a gene: 10. The CDR3 loop is CASSPRVSGDTDTQYF. In nucleotides, the CDR3 is TGTGCCAGCAGCCCCCGGGTTAGCGGGGACACAGATACGCAGTATTTT.

The V gene is TRBV24-1, the J gene TRBJ2-1; 12 nucleotides line up with TRBD2. The CDR3 has 18 amino acids. Germline trimming cut 4 bases from V and 4 bases from J; bases unmatched to any gene: 10. The germline V gene has CDR1 KGHDR and CDR2 SFDVKD. The CDR3 nucleotides read TGTGCCACCAGTGACTCGACCCGGACTAGCGGGGCTTACAATGAGCAGTTCTTC. It is translated as CATSDSTRTSGAYNEQFF.

This rearrangement joins TRBV29-1 to TRBJ1-2; maybe TRBD1 (6 bases). The germline V and J ends were trimmed by 6 bases and 7 bases, with 12 bases remaining between them. The length of the CDR3 is 11 residues. The germline V gene encodes CDR1 SQVTM and CDR2 ANQGSEA. The CDR3 region is CSVLQGSGYTF. Here the CDR3 DNA reads TGCAGCGTACTACAGGGATCTGGCTACACCTTC.

This clonotype was detected only a few times. The V gene is TRBV4-3, the J gene TRBJ2-1; 12 positions match TRBD2. Germline lookup yields CDR1 LGHNA and CDR2 YSLEER. The CDR3 runs 15 residues. J gave up 12 bases and V 4 bases, and 10 bases lay outside the gene matches. For the CDR3, the DNA is TGCGCCAGCAGCCCCGGGACTAGCGGGCCCTCGGGGCAGTTCTTC. It codes for CASSPGTSGPSGQFF.

V gene TRBV4-2 combines with J gene TRBJ1-1; 8 bases fit TRBD1. V was clipped by 0 bases and J by 7 bases; unmatched bases: 7. Germline values: CDR1 LGHNA, CDR2 YNFKEQ. This CDR3 comprises 15 residues. The CDR3 loop reads CASSQEETGAYEAFF. In DNA, the CDR3 is TGTGCCAGCAGCCAAGAGGAGACAGGGGCGTATGAAGCTTTCTTT.

The chain combines TRBV28 with TRBJ2-7; a possible D gene is TRBD2 (6 bases). With 7 bases removed from V and 5 bases from J, the gap between germline ends came to 18 bases. Germline V gene data show CDR1 as MDHEN and CDR2 as SYDVKM. CDR3 length: 14 amino acids. The CDR3 region has the DNA TGTGCCAGCAAACTCTTGGGGGGTAACCACGAGCAGTACTTC. Translating it yields CASKLLGGNHEQYF.

This clonotype was observed a handful of times. The chain combines TRBV29-1 with TRBJ2-5, with 7 bases aligning to TRBD1. The CDR3 runs 16 residues. Looked up from germline, CDR1 is SQVTM and CDR2 is ANQGSEA. V shed 5 bases and J 6 bases; nucleotides not matched to a gene: 18. The CDR3 DNA is TGCAGCGTTACCCCCCCAGGGGGAGTTTTCGGGCAGACCCAGTACTTC. Protein: CSVTPPGGVFGQTQYF.

This clonotype was seen more than once but under ten times. The chain employs TRBV12-3 or TRBV12-4 and TRBJ1-3, with a weak D call TRBD1 (5 bases). V was shortened by 6 bases and J by 4 bases, with 10 bases between the two germline ends. CDR3 size: 13 residues. CDR3 nucleotides: TGTGCCAGCAGACGACAGCCAGGAAACACCATATATTTT. Protein sequence: CASRRQPGNTIYF.

This clonotype was counted only a few times. The chain links TRBV10-3 to TRBJ2-7; TRBD2 aligns across 13 bases. CDR1 ENHRY and CDR2 SYGVKD come from the germline V gene. The CDR3 runs to 14 residues. J lost 5 bases, V lost 7 bases, and 5 bases had no gene match. For the CDR3, the DNA is TGTGCCATCATGGGGACTAGCGGGATCGACGAGCAGTACTTC. This gives the protein CAIMGTSGIDEQYF.

The CDR3 DNA reads TGTGCCAGCAGCCTCCTCCGGGACAGGGGTTCGAATGAGCAGTTCTTC. Amino acid sequence: CASSLLRDRGSNEQFF. The rearrangement uses TRBV4-2 and TRBJ2-1; TRBD1 agrees at 10 bases. This CDR3 has 16 residues. Germline-derived CDR1 and CDR2 are LGHNA and YNFKEQ. Losses at the gene ends were 4 bases for V and 7 bases for J; bases not matched to a gene: 10.